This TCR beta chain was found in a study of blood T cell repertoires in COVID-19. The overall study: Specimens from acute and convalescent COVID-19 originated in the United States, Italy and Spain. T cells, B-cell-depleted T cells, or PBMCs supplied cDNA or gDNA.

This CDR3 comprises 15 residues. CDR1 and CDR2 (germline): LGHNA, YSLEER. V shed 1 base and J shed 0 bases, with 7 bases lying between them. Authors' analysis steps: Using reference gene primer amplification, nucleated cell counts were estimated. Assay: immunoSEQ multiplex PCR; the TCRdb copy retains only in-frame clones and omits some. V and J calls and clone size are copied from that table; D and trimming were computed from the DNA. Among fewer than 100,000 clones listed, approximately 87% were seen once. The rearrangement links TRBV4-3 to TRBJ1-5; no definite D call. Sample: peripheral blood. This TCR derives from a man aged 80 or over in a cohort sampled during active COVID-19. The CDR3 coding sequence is TGCGCCAGCAGCCAAGCGGTTTATAGCAATCAGCCCCAGCATTTT. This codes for CASSQAVYSNQPQHF.